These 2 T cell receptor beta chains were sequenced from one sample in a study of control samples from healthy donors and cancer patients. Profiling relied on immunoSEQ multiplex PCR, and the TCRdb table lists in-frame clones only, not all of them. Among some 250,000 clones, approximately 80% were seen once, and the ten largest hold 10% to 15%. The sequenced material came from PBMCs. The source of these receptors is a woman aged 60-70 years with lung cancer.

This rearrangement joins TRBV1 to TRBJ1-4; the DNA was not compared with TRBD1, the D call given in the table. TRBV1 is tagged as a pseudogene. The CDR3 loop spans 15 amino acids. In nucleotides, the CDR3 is TGCACCAGCAGCCGCTGGACAGGGGGAGATGAAAAACTGTTTTTT. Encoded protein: CTSSRWTGGDEKLFF.

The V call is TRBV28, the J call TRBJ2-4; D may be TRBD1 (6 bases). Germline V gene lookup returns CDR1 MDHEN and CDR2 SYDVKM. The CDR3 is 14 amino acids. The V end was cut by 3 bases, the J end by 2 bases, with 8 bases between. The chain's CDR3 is CASSFGGSKNIQYF. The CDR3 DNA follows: TGTGCCAGCAGTTTTGGGGGCTCCAAAAACATTCAGTACTTC.